A single sample is the source of the 12 T cell receptor beta chains below, sequenced in a study of shared clonotypes between healthy human individuals. Sequenced by immunoSEQ multiplex PCR; TCRdb stores in-frame clones only, minus some. This sample has about 2.2 million clones, with 93% found just once. CD45RO-negative cells were positively selected for CCR7, leaving out terminally differentiated effector memory CD45RA+ cells. What was sequenced was naive CD8+ T cells from PBMCs. Receptors were obtained from a man younger than 35 in good health. Some clones in this sample may be carry-over from other donors' samples.

Notes on this clone: Other DNA sequences in this specimen translate into the identical CDR3. The V and J genes are TRBV9 and TRBJ2-7; 7 positions agree with TRBD2. The CDR3 runs 13 residues. CDR1 is SGDLS, CDR2 YYNGEE, per germline. V lost 3 bases to trimming and J lost 0 bases; unmatched junction nucleotides: 0. This chain's CDR3 is CASSAGGSYEQYF. In nucleotides, the CDR3 is TGTGCCAGCAGCGCGGGGGGCTCCTACGAGCAGTACTTC.

CDR3 in amino acids: CASSHEELAGYEQYF. DNA of the CDR3: TGCGCCAGCAGCCACGAGGAACTAGCGGGCTACGAGCAGTACTTC. J is TRBJ2-7 and V is TRBV4-1, with 9 positions matching TRBD2. Germline loops: CDR1 MGHRA, CDR2 YSYEKL. This CDR3 contains 15 residues. After removal of 3 bases from V and 3 bases from J, the junction contained 6 bases not matched to a gene.

This chain uses TRBV9 with TRBJ2-1, with a tentative D call TRBD2 (6 bases). Per the germline V gene, CDR1 is SGDLS and CDR2 is YYNGEE. The CDR3 covers 13 residues. Trimming removed 6 bases from V and 9 bases from J, with 16 bases in between. CDR3 DNA: TGTGCCAGCACCCCAACGGGGGTGGGTGAGCAGTTCTTC. This translates into CASTPTGVGEQFF.

J is TRBJ2-2 and V is TRBV2, with 9 bases aligning to TRBD1. The CDR3 sequence is 17 residues long. The ends lost 8 bases at V and 3 bases at J; junction bases unmatched: 13. Germline V gives CDR1 SNHLY, CDR2 FYNNEI. The CDR3 sequence is CASDAGTGIRDTGELFF. CDR3 in DNA: TGTGCCAGCGATGCCGGGACAGGGATTCGGGACACCGGGGAGCTGTTTTTT.

The chain employs TRBV29-1 and TRBJ2-4; D gene ambiguous. Between the trimmed V and J ends, which lost 1 base and 7 bases, there was a span of 11 bases. This CDR3 has 13 residues. Germline V gives CDR1 SQVTM, CDR2 ANQGSEA. DNA of the CDR3: TGCAGCGTTGAAGGGACGAGAGATAACATTCAGTACTTC. Its translation is CSVEGTRDNIQYF.

To note about this clone: One end of the junction fails to match germline, which may point to a read error. CDR3 sequence reads: CASSLSISGSWSIF. In DNA form, the CDR3 reads TGTGCCAGCAGTTTATCGATAAGCGGGAGTTGGAGTATTTTT. The rearrangement links TRBV27 to TRBJ2-3, with TRBD2 matching over 8 bases. Germline CDR1 and CDR2: MNHEY and SMNVEV (reference sequence). CDR3 length equals 14 residues.

The CDR3 protein is CASMDRGPSGANVLTF. In DNA, the CDR3 is TGTGCCAGCATGGACAGAGGACCCTCTGGGGCCAACGTCCTGACTTTC. This chain connects TRBV28 to TRBJ2-6; D possibly corresponds to TRBD1 (6 bases). V was pared by 7 bases and J by 0 bases, with 13 bases between. CDR1 and CDR2 (germline): MDHEN, SYDVKM. CDR3 length equals 16 residues.

The V and J genes are TRBV5-1 and TRBJ1-1, with D tentatively TRBD1 (6 bases). The CDR3 length is 15 residues. Trimming removed 0 bases at V and 0 bases at J, with 9 bases between. Germline-derived CDR1 and CDR2 are SGHRS and YFSETQ. The CDR3 region is CASSLGGGMNTEAFF. The DNA for the CDR3 is TGCGCCAGCAGCTTGGGTGGGGGCATGAACACTGAAGCTTTCTTT. The whole variable domain, remainder taken from reference TRBV5-1 and TRBJ1-1, is KAGVTQTPRYLIKTRGQQVTLSCSPISGHRSVSWYQQTPGQGLQFLFEYFSETQRNKGNFPGRFSGRQFSNSRSEMNVSTLELGDSALYLCASSLGGGMNTEAFFGQGTRLTVV.

The chain couples TRBV6-5 to TRBJ2-1; D is uncertain. V was cut by 6 bases and J by 0 bases, with 12 bases left in between. Germline V gene data show CDR1 as MNHEY and CDR2 as SVGAGI. This CDR3 is 15 amino acids long. CDR3 nucleotides: TGTGCCAGCAGCGCTACAGAGAGCTCCTACAATGAGCAGTTCTTC. Translation gives CASSATESSYNEQFF.

V gene TRBV11-2 combines with J gene TRBJ2-2; D call uncertain. The germline V gene has CDR1 SGHAT and CDR2 FQNNGV. This CDR3 spans 13 amino acids. The V end lost 3 bases, the J end lost 4 bases, and 6 bases lay between the germline ends. The CDR3 is CASSFLVTGELFF. DNA for the CDR3: TGTGCCAGCAGCTTTTTGGTCACCGGGGAGCTGTTTTTT.

This rearrangement joins TRBV7-9 to TRBJ1-2; D remains ambiguous. This CDR3 region has 15 residues. Trimming cost V 1 base and J 5 bases, with 14 bases left between them. CDR1 is SEHNR, CDR2 FQNEAQ, per germline (reference sequence). CDR3 nucleotide sequence: TGTGCCAGCAGCTTAGGGGCAGGTGCCCCGTATGGCTACACCTTC. This sequence encodes CASSLGAGAPYGYTF.

The chain combines TRBV29-1 with TRBJ2-5; D remains ambiguous. The J call is uncertain, as TRBJ2-7 better fits the DNA end. The germline CDR1 and CDR2 sequences are SQVTM and ANQGSEA. The CDR3 contains 11 residues. CDR3 DNA sequence: TGCAGCGTTATCTTAGCCTACGAGCAGTACTTC. This translates into CSVILAYEQYF.